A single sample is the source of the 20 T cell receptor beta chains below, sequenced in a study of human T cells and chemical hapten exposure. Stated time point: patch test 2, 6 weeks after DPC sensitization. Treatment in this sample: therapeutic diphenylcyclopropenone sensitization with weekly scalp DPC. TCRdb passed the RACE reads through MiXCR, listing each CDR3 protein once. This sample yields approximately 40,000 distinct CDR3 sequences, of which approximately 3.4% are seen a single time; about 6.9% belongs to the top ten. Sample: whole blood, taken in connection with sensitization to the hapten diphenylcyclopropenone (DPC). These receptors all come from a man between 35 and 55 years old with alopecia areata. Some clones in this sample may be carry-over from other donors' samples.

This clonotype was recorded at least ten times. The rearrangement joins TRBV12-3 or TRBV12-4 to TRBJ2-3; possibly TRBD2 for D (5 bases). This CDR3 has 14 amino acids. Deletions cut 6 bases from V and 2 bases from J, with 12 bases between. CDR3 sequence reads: CASSYVGLTDTQYF. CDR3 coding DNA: TGTGCCAGCAGCTATGTAGGACTCACAGATACGCAGTATTTT.

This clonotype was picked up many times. CDR3 nucleotide sequence: TGTGCCATCAGCCTAAGGGGCGCCGAATCACCCCTCCACTTT. This codes for CAISLRGAESPLHF. The V call is TRBV10-3, the J call TRBJ1-6; perhaps TRBD1 as D (5 bases). Trimming took 6 bases from V and 10 from J, leaving 16 bases between them. Germline lookup yields CDR1 ENHRY and CDR2 SYGVKD. CDR3 size: 14 residues.

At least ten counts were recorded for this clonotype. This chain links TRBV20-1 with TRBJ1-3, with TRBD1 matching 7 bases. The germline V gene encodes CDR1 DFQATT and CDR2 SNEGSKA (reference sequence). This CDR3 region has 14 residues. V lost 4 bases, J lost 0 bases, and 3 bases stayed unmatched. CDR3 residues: CSAIRQGSGNTIYF. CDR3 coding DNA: TGCAGTGCTATTAGACAGGGCTCTGGAAACACCATATATTTT.

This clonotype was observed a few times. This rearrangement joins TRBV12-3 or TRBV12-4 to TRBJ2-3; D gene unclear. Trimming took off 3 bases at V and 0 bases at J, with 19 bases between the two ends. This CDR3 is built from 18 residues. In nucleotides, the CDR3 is TGTGCCAGCAGTTTTTACTTCGGTTGGAACTCTAGCACAGATACGCAGTATTTT. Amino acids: CASSFYFGWNSSTDTQYF.

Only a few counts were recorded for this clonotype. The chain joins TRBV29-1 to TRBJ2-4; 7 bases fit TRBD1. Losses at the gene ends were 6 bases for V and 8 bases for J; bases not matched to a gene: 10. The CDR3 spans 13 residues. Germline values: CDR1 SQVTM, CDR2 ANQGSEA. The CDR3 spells CSVQGPLRDIQYF. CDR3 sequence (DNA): TGCAGCGTACAGGGGCCCCTGAGGGACATTCAGTACTTC.

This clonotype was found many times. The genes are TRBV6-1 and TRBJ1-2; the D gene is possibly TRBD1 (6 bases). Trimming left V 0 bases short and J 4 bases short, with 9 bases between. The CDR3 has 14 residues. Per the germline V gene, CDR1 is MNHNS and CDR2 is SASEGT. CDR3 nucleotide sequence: TGTGCCAGCAGTGAAGCAGGACAGTCCTATGGCTACACCTTC. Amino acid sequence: CASSEAGQSYGYTF.

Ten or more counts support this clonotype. The CDR3 region is CASSLVDDQPQHF. CDR3 bases: TGTGCCAGCAGCTTAGTAGACGATCAGCCCCAGCATTTT. The J gene is TRBJ1-5, the V gene TRBV7-2; D remains ambiguous. Germline-derived CDR1 and CDR2 are SGHTA and FQGNSA. The CDR3 sequence is 13 residues long. V shed 1 base and J shed 5 bases, with 6 bases lying between them.

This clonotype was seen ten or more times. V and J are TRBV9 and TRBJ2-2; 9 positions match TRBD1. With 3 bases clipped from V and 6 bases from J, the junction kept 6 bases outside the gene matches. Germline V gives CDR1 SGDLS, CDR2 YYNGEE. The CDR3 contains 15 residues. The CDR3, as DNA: TGTGCCAGCAGCGCCACAGGGGGCGCAGCCGGGGAGCTGTTTTTT. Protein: CASSATGGAAGELFF.

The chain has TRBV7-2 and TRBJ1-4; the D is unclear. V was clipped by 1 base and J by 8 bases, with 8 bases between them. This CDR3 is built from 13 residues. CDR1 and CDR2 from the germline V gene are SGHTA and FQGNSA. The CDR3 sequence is CASSLVGIEKLFF. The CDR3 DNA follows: TGTGCCAGCAGCTTAGTCGGAATCGAAAAACTGTTTTTT.

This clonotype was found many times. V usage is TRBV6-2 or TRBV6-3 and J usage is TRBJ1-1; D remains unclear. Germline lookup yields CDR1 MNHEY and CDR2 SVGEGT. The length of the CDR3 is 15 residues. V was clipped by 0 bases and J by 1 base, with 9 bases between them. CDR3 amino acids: CASSYSLSTNTEAFF. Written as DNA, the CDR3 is TGTGCCAGCAGTTACTCGCTTTCCACGAACACTGAAGCTTTCTTT.

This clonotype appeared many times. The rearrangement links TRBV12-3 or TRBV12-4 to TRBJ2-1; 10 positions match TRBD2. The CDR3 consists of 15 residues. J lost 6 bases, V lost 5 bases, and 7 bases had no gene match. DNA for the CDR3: TGTGCCAGCAGTCCACTAGCGGGATTAAGCAATGAGCAGTTCTTC. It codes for CASSPLAGLSNEQFF.

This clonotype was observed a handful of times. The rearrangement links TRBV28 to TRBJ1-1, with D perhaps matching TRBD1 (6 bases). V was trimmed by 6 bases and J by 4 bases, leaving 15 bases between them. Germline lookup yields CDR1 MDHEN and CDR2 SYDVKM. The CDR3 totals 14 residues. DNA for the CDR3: TGTGCCAGCAGCACCGGGGGCTCGCGCACTGAAGCTTTCTTT. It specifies CASSTGGSRTEAFF.

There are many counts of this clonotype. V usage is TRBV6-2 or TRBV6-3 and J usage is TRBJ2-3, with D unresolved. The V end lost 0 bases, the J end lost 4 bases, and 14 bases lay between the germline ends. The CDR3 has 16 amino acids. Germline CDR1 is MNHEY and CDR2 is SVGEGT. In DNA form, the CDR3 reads TGTGCCAGCAGTTACTCGACTCGCCCAGGCGCAGATACGCAGTATTTT. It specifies CASSYSTRPGADTQYF.

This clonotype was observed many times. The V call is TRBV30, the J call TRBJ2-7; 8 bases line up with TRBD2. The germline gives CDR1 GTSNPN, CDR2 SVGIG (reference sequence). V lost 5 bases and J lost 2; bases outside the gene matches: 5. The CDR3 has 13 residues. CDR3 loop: CAWSGGAAYEQYF. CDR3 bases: TGTGCCTGGTCCGGGGGGGCAGCCTACGAGCAGTACTTC.

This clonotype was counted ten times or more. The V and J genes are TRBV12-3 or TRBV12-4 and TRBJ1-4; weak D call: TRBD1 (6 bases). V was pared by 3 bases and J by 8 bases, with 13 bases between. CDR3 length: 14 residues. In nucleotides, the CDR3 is TGTGCCAGCAGTTTCTTAACAGGGCAAGAAAAACTGTTTTTT. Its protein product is CASSFLTGQEKLFF.

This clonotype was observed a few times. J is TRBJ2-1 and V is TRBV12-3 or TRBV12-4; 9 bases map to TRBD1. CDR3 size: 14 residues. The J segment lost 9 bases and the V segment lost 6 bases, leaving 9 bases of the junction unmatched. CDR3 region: CASRHRGLVGEQFF. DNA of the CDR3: TGTGCCAGCAGACACAGGGGGCTAGTAGGTGAGCAGTTCTTC.

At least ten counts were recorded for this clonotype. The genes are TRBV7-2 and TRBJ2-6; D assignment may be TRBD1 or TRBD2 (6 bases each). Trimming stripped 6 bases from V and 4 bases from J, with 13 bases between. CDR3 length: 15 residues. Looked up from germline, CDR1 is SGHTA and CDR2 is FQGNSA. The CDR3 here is CASSRGGGGANVLTF. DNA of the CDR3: TGTGCCAGCAGTCGAGGGGGAGGCGGGGCCAACGTCCTGACTTTC.

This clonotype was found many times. CDR3 sequence: CSVRLGETQYF. The CDR3 nucleotides read TGCAGCGTGCGGCTGGGTGAGACCCAGTACTTC. The chain is built from TRBV29-1 and TRBJ2-5, with unresolved D. CDR3 length: 11 residues. Between the trimmed V and J ends, which lost 6 bases and 5 bases, there was a span of 10 bases. Looked up from germline, CDR1 is SQVTM and CDR2 is ANQGSEA.

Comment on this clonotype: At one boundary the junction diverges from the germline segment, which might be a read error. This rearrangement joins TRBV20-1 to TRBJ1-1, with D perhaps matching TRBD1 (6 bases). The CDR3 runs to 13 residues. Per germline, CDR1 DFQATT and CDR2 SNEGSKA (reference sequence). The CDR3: CSVRRGVGTEAFF. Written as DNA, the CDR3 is TGCAGTGTTAGAAGGGGGGTGGGCACTGAAGCTTTCTTT.

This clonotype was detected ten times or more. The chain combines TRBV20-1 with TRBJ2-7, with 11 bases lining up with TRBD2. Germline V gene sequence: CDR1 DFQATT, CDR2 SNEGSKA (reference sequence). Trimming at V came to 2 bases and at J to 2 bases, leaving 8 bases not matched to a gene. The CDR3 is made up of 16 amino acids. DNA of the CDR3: TGCAGTGCTAGACCAACCCGACTAGCGGGAACCTACGAGCAGTACTTC. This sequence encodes CSARPTRLAGTYEQYF.